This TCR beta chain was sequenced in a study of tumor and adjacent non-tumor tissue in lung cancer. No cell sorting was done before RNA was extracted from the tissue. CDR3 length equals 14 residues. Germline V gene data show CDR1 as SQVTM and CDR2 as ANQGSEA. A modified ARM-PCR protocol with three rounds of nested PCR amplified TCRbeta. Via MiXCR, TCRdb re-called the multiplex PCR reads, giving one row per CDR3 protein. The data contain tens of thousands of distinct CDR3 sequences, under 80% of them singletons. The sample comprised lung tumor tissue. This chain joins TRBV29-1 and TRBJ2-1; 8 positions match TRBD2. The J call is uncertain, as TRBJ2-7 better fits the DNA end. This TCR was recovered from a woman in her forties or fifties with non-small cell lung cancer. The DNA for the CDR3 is TGCAGCACGCTGGAGGGACTAGTGGGTTATGAGCAGTACTTC. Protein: CSTLEGLVGYEQYF.